This T cell receptor beta chain came from a study of blood T cells in healthy people across ages. The CDR3 is made up of 14 amino acids. V lost 3 bases and J lost 3, with 9 bases in between. Primers used in a second PCR of about 6 to 11 cycles were a sample-barcoded 5' primer and a J-beta primer mix. MiXCR, run by TCRdb on the 5' RACE reads, gives a single entry per CDR3 protein. The table includes about 650,000 distinct CDR3 sequences, about 30% detected once. Study conclusions and caveats: Age advanced and TCR beta diversity per million T cells fell, roughly linearly. Estimated diversity that came from one million T cells was considered an underestimate.

A word on this clonotype: Antigen: not known.

The TCR was taken from a woman over 75 in good health. The gene calls are TRBV12-3 or TRBV12-4 and TRBJ1-5, with D hard to call. The sample taken for sequencing was blood. The CDR3 DNA reads TGTGCCAGCAGTTTTGAGGCCCTCAATCAGCCCCAGCATTTT. It codes for CASSFEALNQPQHF.